One and the same sample provided the 20 T cell receptor beta chains below, sequenced in a study of T cell responses to AZD1222 COVID-19 vaccine. The data were produced by immunoSEQ multiplex PCR, yet TCRdb's version contains in-frame clones alone and is incomplete. This table holds roughly 180,000 clones, more than 75% found once. Sequencing was performed on peripheral blood, taken on day 0 of MenACWY control vaccination. These receptors were taken from an adult in good health.

This clone was detected once. The chain recombines TRBV3-1 (or the pseudogene TRBV3-2) with TRBJ2-7; 8 bases fit TRBD1. Germline V lookup: CDR1 LGHDT, CDR2 YNNKEL (reference sequence). The V and J ends lost 2 bases and 6 bases, in that order; junction bases with no gene match: 6. The CDR3 runs to 14 residues. For the CDR3, the DNA is TGTGCCAGCAGCCAACGAATCGGACAGGGCGAGCAGTACTTC. It encodes CASSQRIGQGEQYF.

The chain is built from TRBV24-1 and TRBJ2-2; 7 nucleotides match TRBD1. The ends lost 6 bases at V and 0 bases at J; junction bases unmatched: 3. The CDR3 length is 15 residues. Germline V CDR1 and CDR2: KGHDR, SFDVKD. CDR3 DNA sequence: TGTGCCACCAGTAGGGGGACAGCGAACACCGGGGAGCTGTTTTTT. Translating it yields CATSRGTANTGELFF.

The count of this clone is one. The rearrangement links TRBV11-1 to TRBJ2-5; TRBD1 matches at 9 bases. Germline CDR1 SGHAT, CDR2 FQDESV (reference sequence). The CDR3 spans 15 residues. Trimming removed 5 bases from V and 2 bases from J; junction bases left unmatched: 6. CDR3 sequence: CASSPDRGRQETQYF. CDR3 bases: TGTGCCAGCAGCCCGGACAGGGGAAGGCAAGAGACCCAGTACTTC.

This clone showed up just a few times. The V and J genes are TRBV2 and TRBJ2-7; D is perhaps TRBD1 (6 bases). Germline CDR1 and CDR2: SNHLY and FYNNEI. The CDR3 is made up of 14 amino acids. Trimming removed 4 bases from V and 0 bases from J, with 10 bases in between. In nucleotides, the CDR3 is TGTGCCAGCAGTGTCCGACAGGTCTCCTACGAGCAGTACTTC. It specifies CASSVRQVSYEQYF.

The sample holds one count of this clone. The genes are TRBV5-6 and TRBJ2-4, with D possibly being TRBD1 or TRBD2 (5 bases each). Trimming removed 0 bases from V and 2 bases from J, with 12 bases in between. The CDR3 is made up of 16 amino acids. The germline CDR1 and CDR2 sequences are SGHDT and YYEEEE. The CDR3 loop reads CASSLAGAGTKNIQYF. Here the CDR3 DNA reads TGTGCCAGCAGCTTGGCCGGGGCAGGAACCAAAAACATTCAGTACTTC.

This rearrangement joins TRBV11-2 to TRBJ2-1, with unresolved D. The CDR3 extends over 18 amino acids. Germline assignment: CDR1 SGHAT and CDR2 FQNNGV. Trimming left V 6 bases short and J 2 bases short, with 23 bases between. The CDR3 region is CASRPLLAGQGPYNEQFF. Written as DNA, the CDR3 is TGTGCCAGCAGACCCCTCCTGGCTGGCCAAGGACCCTACAATGAGCAGTTCTTC. Supplemented by reference TRBV11-2 and TRBJ2-1, the full variable domain reads EAGVAQSPRYKIIEKRQSVAFWCNPISGHATLYWYQQILGQGPKLLIQFQNNGVVDDSQLPKDRFSAERLKGVDSTLKIQPAKLEDSAVYLCASRPLLAGQGPYNEQFFGPGTRLTVL.

About this clone: This sample also contains other DNA sequences that code for the same CDR3. This chain connects TRBV5-1 to TRBJ1-4, with D unclear. Between the trimmed V and J ends, which lost 0 bases and 5 bases, there was a span of 8 bases. The CDR3 has 14 amino acids. Per germline, CDR1 SGHRS and CDR2 YFSETQ. CDR3 loop: CASSLGQINEKLFF. In nucleotides, the CDR3 is TGCGCCAGCAGCTTGGGGCAGATAAATGAAAAACTGTTTTTT.

The chain carries TRBV6-2 or TRBV6-3 and TRBJ2-5, with D possibly matching TRBD2 (6 bases). The CDR3 sequence is 13 residues long. The V end lost 5 bases, the J end lost 6 bases, and 13 bases lay between the germline ends. CDR1 is MNHEY, CDR2 SVGEGT, per germline. DNA for the CDR3: TGTGCCAGCAGTCAGACTAGTTACCAGACCCAGTACTTC. Translated, it gives CASSQTSYQTQYF.

The chain combines TRBV3-1 (or the pseudogene TRBV3-2) with TRBJ1-4, with 8 bases that match TRBD1. The ends lost 4 bases at V and 1 base at J; junction bases unmatched: 8. This CDR3 contains 17 residues. In germline, CDR1 is LGHDT, CDR2 YNNKEL (reference sequence). CDR3 protein: CASSLLDRAKTNEKLFF. Here the CDR3 DNA reads TGTGCCAGCAGCCTACTGGACAGGGCGAAAACTAATGAAAAACTGTTTTTT.

This rearrangement joins TRBV27 to TRBJ2-2; 7 nucleotides agree with TRBD1. The CDR3 spans 15 residues. Germline V lookup: CDR1 MNHEY, CDR2 SMNVEV (reference sequence). Trimming took 7 bases from V and 0 from J; bases not matched to a gene: 5. CDR3 protein: CASNFGTANTGELFF. DNA for the CDR3: TGTGCCAGCAACTTTGGGACAGCGAACACCGGGGAGCTGTTTTTT.

CDR3 DNA sequence: TGTGCCAGCAGCGTCGGGGGCCACGTGGGTGAAGCTTTCTTT. Translation: CASSVGGHVGEAFF. V and J are TRBV9 and TRBJ1-1, with TRBD1 as a possible D gene (6 bases). There are 14 residues in the CDR3. Per the germline V gene, CDR1 is SGDLS and CDR2 is YYNGEE. V was pared by 2 bases and J by 7 bases, with 15 bases between.

CDR3 nucleotides: TGCGCCAGCAGCTTGGATAGCACAGAAGTTACCTATGGCTACACCTTC. It specifies CASSLDSTEVTYGYTF. The chain couples TRBV5-1 to TRBJ1-2; D call uncertain. The V end lost 0 bases, the J end lost 4 bases, and 16 bases lay between the germline ends. The CDR3 is 16 residues long. Germline assignment: CDR1 SGHRS and CDR2 YFSETQ.

The chain employs TRBV28 and TRBJ2-5; 8 bases are a match to TRBD2. The CDR3 consists of 14 residues. Germline CDR1 reads MDHEN; CDR2 reads SYDVKM. The V segment lost 5 bases and the J segment 2 bases; nucleotides outside the gene matches: 4. As DNA, the CDR3 is TGTGCCAGCAGTGAAATAGCGGGACAAGAGACCCAGTACTTC. Protein product: CASSEIAGQETQYF.

The rearrangement links TRBV18 to TRBJ2-3; no clear D gene. Germline CDR1 reads KGHSH; CDR2 reads LQKENI. The CDR3 extends over 14 amino acids. V shed 2 bases and J shed 4 bases, with 10 bases lying between them. Written as DNA, the CDR3 is TGTGCCAGCTCACCAAGAGTATCCTCAGATACGCAGTATTTT. Its translation: CASSPRVSSDTQYF. The full variable domain, in which reference TRBV18 and TRBJ2-3 provide the parts outside the CDR3, is NAGVMQNPRHLVRRRGQEARLRCSPMKGHSHVYWYRQLPEEGLKFMVYLQKENIIDESGMPKERFSAEFPKEGPSILRIQQVVRGDSAAYFCASSPRVSSDTQYFGPGTRLTVL.

The chain uses TRBV3-1 (or the pseudogene TRBV3-2) and TRBJ1-5; D call uncertain. With 3 bases removed from V and 7 bases from J, the gap between germline ends came to 16 bases. The germline gives CDR1 LGHDT, CDR2 YNNKEL (reference sequence). The CDR3 is 15 residues long. In DNA form, the CDR3 reads TGTGCCAGCAGCCAGGGCAAGGGCCCTGTCCAGCCCCAGCATTTT. Translation gives CASSQGKGPVQPQHF.

The chain employs TRBV20-1 and TRBJ2-7; 13 bases align to TRBD2. In germline, CDR1 is DFQATT, CDR2 SNEGSKA (reference sequence). CDR3 size: 11 residues. J gave up 12 bases and V 4 bases, and 3 bases lay outside the gene matches. CDR3 in DNA: TGCAGTGCTAAAACTAGCGGGAGGGTGTACTTC. The encoded protein is CSAKTSGRVYF.

This chain uses TRBV11-3 with TRBJ2-2; D not resolved. Germline loops: CDR1 SGHNT, CDR2 YENEEA. This CDR3 spans 15 amino acids. V lost 6 bases, J lost 0 bases, and 11 bases lay in between. The CDR3 DNA reads as TGTGCCAGCAGGTTGAGTCCCGCGAACACCGGGGAGCTGTTTTTT. Its protein product is CASRLSPANTGELFF.

The chain has TRBV19 and TRBJ2-5; tentatively, D is TRBD2 (6 bases). V was shortened by 5 bases and J by 5 bases, with 15 bases between the two germline ends. CDR3 length: 14 amino acids. Germline V gene data show CDR1 as LNHDA and CDR2 as SQIVND (reference sequence). The CDR3 nucleotides are TGTGCCAGTAGTCCTGGCGGGGCAAAGGAGACCCAGTACTTC. Amino acid sequence: CASSPGGAKETQYF. Full variable domain (missing parts from reference TRBV19 and TRBJ2-5): DGGITQSPKYLFRKEGQNVTLSCEQNLNHDAMYWYRQDPGQGLRLIYYSQIVNDFQKGDIAEGYSVSREKKESFPLTVTSAQKNPTAFYLCASSPGGAKETQYFGPGTRLLVL.

V is TRBV24-1 and J is TRBJ1-5; D call uncertain. The CDR3 spans 16 residues. The V and J ends lost 2 bases and 3 bases respectively, with 13 bases between them. The germline gives CDR1 KGHDR, CDR2 SFDVKD. CDR3 sequence: CATSDSDTYINQPQHF. CDR3 DNA: TGTGCCACCAGTGATTCCGACACCTACATCAATCAGCCCCAGCATTTT.

The chain carries TRBV5-5 and TRBJ1-3; weak D call: TRBD1 (5 bases). CDR1 is SGHKS, CDR2 YYEKEE, per germline (reference sequence). V lost 6 bases and J lost 0, with 13 bases in between. The CDR3 contains 15 residues. CDR3 protein: CASTAGRGSGNTIYF. Here the CDR3 DNA reads TGTGCCAGCACCGCCGGGAGGGGCTCTGGAAACACCATATATTTT.